This passage covers 21 T cell receptor beta chains from one sample sequenced in a study of T cell responses to AZD1222 COVID-19 vaccine listed by TCRdb under 2021. Sample time point, as interpreted from the label and publication: about 28 days (+/-7) after the second vaccine dose. Library preparation was by the immunoSEQ multiplex PCR assay. TCRdb provides this immuneACCESS table in a form limited to in-frame rearrangements. Some clones are lacking; in checked studies, under half of them reflect an unresolved V gene, and why the rest are absent is not known. The sample records roughly 150,000 clones, 92% of which are singletons. The ten most abundant clones make up about a tenth of the sample. Sequenced material: peripheral blood, taken 28 days after the second AZD1222 dose. All receptors come from an adult who received the AZD1222 COVID-19 vaccine.

The V call is TRBV6-5, the J call TRBJ1-1; no clear D. Trimming left V 3 bases short and J 0 bases short, with 8 bases between. CDR1 is MNHEY, CDR2 SVGAGI, per germline. This CDR3 region has 14 residues. In DNA, the CDR3 is TGTGCCAGCAGTTATGACGACATGAACACTGAAGCTTTCTTT. This sequence encodes CASSYDDMNTEAFF.

This clone was seen just once. The V call is TRBV5-5, the J call TRBJ1-2; possibly TRBD1 for D (6 bases). Germline CDR1 and CDR2: SGHKS and YYEKEE (reference sequence). The CDR3 consists of 14 residues. Trimming shortened V by 3 bases and J by 2 bases, and 11 bases separated the two germline ends. This CDR3 is CASSWRQENYGYTF. DNA of the CDR3: TGTGCCAGCAGCTGGAGACAGGAAAACTATGGCTACACCTTC.

The chain carries TRBV19 and TRBJ1-2, with D perhaps matching TRBD1 (5 bases). Per the germline V gene, CDR1 is LNHDA and CDR2 is SQIVND (reference sequence). With 9 bases removed from V and 8 bases from J, the gap between germline ends came to 19 bases. The CDR3 runs 13 residues. The CDR3 bases are TGTGCCAGCCTACAGGTTGTTGGCCGGGGCTACACCTTC. It specifies CASLQVVGRGYTF.

This CDR3 reads CSASTGSGSLNTEAFF. CDR3 DNA sequence: TGCAGTGCTAGTACGGGGTCAGGTTCCCTGAACACTGAAGCTTTCTTT. The V call is TRBV20-1, the J call TRBJ1-1; D gene ambiguous. The CDR3 totals 16 residues. V was clipped by 3 bases and J by 0 bases, with 17 bases between them. Germline values: CDR1 DFQATT, CDR2 SNEGSKA (reference sequence).

DNA for the CDR3: TGTGCCAGCAGCTGGGACATCTCTGGAAACACCATATATTTT. It encodes CASSWDISGNTIYF. The chain couples TRBV7-2 to TRBJ1-3, with D tentatively TRBD1 (6 bases). Trimming removed 4 bases at V and 0 bases at J, with 7 bases between. Per the germline V gene, CDR1 is SGHTA and CDR2 is FQGNSA. The CDR3 consists of 14 residues.

V gene TRBV7-2 combines with J gene TRBJ2-3, with D unresolved. This CDR3 is 15 amino acids long. Germline V gene lookup returns CDR1 SGHTA and CDR2 FQGNSA. V lost 1 base and J 0 bases, leaving 8 bases between the germline ends. The CDR3 sequence is CASSLGYWSTDTQYF. The DNA for the CDR3 is TGTGCCAGCAGCTTAGGCTACTGGAGCACAGATACGCAGTATTTT.

The chain carries TRBV30 and TRBJ2-3, with D hard to call. Trimming cost V 0 bases and J 3 bases, with 7 bases left between them. Germline CDR1 is GTSNPN and CDR2 is SVGIG (reference sequence). This CDR3 is 13 amino acids long. The CDR3 sequence: CAWSVHDTDTQYF. The CDR3 DNA reads TGTGCCTGGAGTGTACACGATACAGATACGCAGTATTTT. The full variable domain, with the rest looked up from reference TRBV30 and TRBJ2-3, is SQTIHQWPATLVQPVGSPLSLECTVEGTSNPNLYWYRQAAGRGLQLLFYSVGIGQISSEVPQNLSASRPQDRQFILSSKKLLLSDSGFYLCAWSVHDTDTQYFGPGTRLTVL.

The V and J genes are TRBV18 and TRBJ1-1; D remains unclear. The ends were cut back, 8 bases at V and 1 base at J, with 11 bases in the middle. CDR1 is KGHSH, CDR2 LQKENI, per germline. The CDR3 totals 13 residues. The CDR3 is CASLMGQNTEAFF. CDR3 coding DNA: TGTGCCAGCCTGATGGGCCAGAACACTGAAGCTTTCTTT.

The chain recombines TRBV7-9 with TRBJ2-1, with D possibly being TRBD2 (7 bases). This CDR3 spans 14 amino acids. V was trimmed by 7 bases and J by 9 bases, leaving 19 bases between them. Germline-derived CDR1 and CDR2 are SEHNR and FQNEAQ (reference sequence). The DNA of the CDR3 is TGTGCCAGCACCCCGGACGGGGGGCCTTTTGAGCAGTTCTTC. This codes for CASTPDGGPFEQFF.

The chain employs TRBV5-4 and TRBJ2-2; D is unclear. Per the germline V gene, CDR1 is SGHNT and CDR2 is YYREEE (reference sequence). The CDR3 spans 12 residues. Trimming left V 4 bases short and J 2 bases short, with 3 bases between. CDR3 sequence reads: CASSRNTGELFF. CDR3 in DNA: TGTGCCAGCAGCCGCAACACCGGGGAGCTGTTTTTT.

CDR3: CASSPVATKGGYTF. CDR3 nucleotides: TGTGCCAGCTCACCGGTAGCAACGAAAGGTGGCTACACCTTC. The chain employs TRBV18 and TRBJ1-2; D is unresolved. The V gene lost 3 bases and the J gene lost 7 bases, with 15 bases spanning the gap. CDR3 length equals 14 residues. Germline assignment: CDR1 KGHSH and CDR2 LQKENI.

The rearrangement joins TRBV29-1 to TRBJ1-2; D possibly corresponds to TRBD1 (5 bases). CDR3 length: 13 amino acids. Germline values: CDR1 SQVTM, CDR2 ANQGSEA. The V and J ends lost 4 bases and 0 bases respectively, with 9 bases between them. CDR3 sequence: CSVGGGTNYGYTF. CDR3 bases: TGCAGCGTTGGTGGGGGGACTAACTATGGCTACACCTTC. Complete variable domain (other parts from reference TRBV29-1 and TRBJ1-2): SAVISQKPSRDICQRGTSLTIQCQVDSQVTMMFWYRQQPGQSLTLIATANQGSEATYESGFVIDKFPISRPNLTFSTLTVSNMSPEDSSIYLCSVGGGTNYGYTFGSGTRLTVV.

This clone has a handful of counts. This chain links TRBV19 with TRBJ2-1; D is uncertain. CDR1 is LNHDA, CDR2 SQIVND, per germline (reference sequence). V lost 1 base, J lost 0 bases, and 10 bases lay in between. The CDR3 spans 16 residues. In DNA, the CDR3 is TGTGCCAGTAGTATAGTAGGCAGCAGCTCCTACAATGAGCAGTTCTTC. Protein: CASSIVGSSSYNEQFF.

This chain joins TRBV30 and TRBJ1-2; 8 bases are shared with TRBD1. Losses at the gene ends were 1 base for V and 1 base for J; bases not matched to a gene: 2. Germline CDR1 and CDR2: GTSNPN and SVGIG (reference sequence). The CDR3 loop spans 14 amino acids. CDR3 nucleotides: TGTGCCTGGAGTGCGACAGGGGTTAACTATGGCTACACCTTC. Encoded protein: CAWSATGVNYGYTF.

The gene calls are TRBV7-6 and TRBJ1-2; tentatively, D is TRBD1 (5 bases). In germline, CDR1 is SGHVS, CDR2 FNYEAQ. Between the trimmed V and J ends, which lost 4 bases and 4 bases, there was a span of 16 bases. The CDR3 totals 15 residues. CDR3 in amino acids: CASSSADRTSYGYTF. CDR3 bases: TGTGCCAGCAGCTCAGCCGACAGAACTTCCTATGGCTACACCTTC.

The chain links TRBV27 to TRBJ1-5; D gene uncertain. The V gene lost 3 bases and the J gene lost 5 bases, with 11 bases spanning the gap. There are 14 residues in the CDR3. Per the germline V gene, CDR1 is MNHEY and CDR2 is SMNVEV (reference sequence). CDR3 coding DNA: TGTGCCAGCAGTTTGAGGTCAGCCTATCAGCCCCAGCATTTT. Protein sequence: CASSLRSAYQPQHF.

This CDR3 is CAWSKGGPSNQPQHF. The CDR3 DNA sequence: TGTGCCTGGAGTAAGGGGGGGCCTAGCAATCAGCCCCAGCATTTT. The gene calls are TRBV30 and TRBJ1-5; possibly TRBD1 for D (6 bases). Germline V gene sequence: CDR1 GTSNPN, CDR2 SVGIG (reference sequence). The CDR3 length is 15 residues. Trimming shortened V by 2 bases and J by 0 bases, and 11 bases separated the two germline ends.

The V and J genes are TRBV2 and TRBJ1-5; D gene unclear. V lost 5 bases to trimming and J lost 0 bases, with 8 bases between them. This CDR3 spans 14 amino acids. Germline loops: CDR1 SNHLY, CDR2 FYNNEI. The CDR3 nucleotides are TGTGCCAGCAGTCCGCAGGTTAGCAATCAGCCCCAGCATTTT. Residues: CASSPQVSNQPQHF.

The V call is TRBV7-2, the J call TRBJ2-5; D is unclear. The CDR3 spans 14 residues. Germline V gene sequence: CDR1 SGHTA, CDR2 FQGNSA. V shed 5 bases and J shed 4 bases, with 14 bases lying between them. DNA for the CDR3: TGTGCCAGCAGCCTACAGCCTTTAGGAGAGACCCAGTACTTC. Protein: CASSLQPLGETQYF.

The V gene is TRBV7-2, the J gene TRBJ1-3; 7 bases match TRBD1. Trimming at V came to 2 bases and at J to 0 bases, leaving 4 bases not matched to a gene. The CDR3 is made up of 16 amino acids. The germline CDR1 and CDR2 sequences are SGHTA and FQGNSA. This CDR3 is CASSLSGTVSGNTIYF. CDR3 in DNA: TGTGCCAGCAGCTTAAGCGGGACAGTCTCTGGAAACACCATATATTTT.

The chain carries TRBV5-1 and TRBJ1-2, with a possible D match to TRBD1 (6 bases). V was shortened by 0 bases and J by 6 bases, with 15 bases between the two germline ends. The germline CDR1 and CDR2 sequences are SGHRS and YFSETQ. The CDR3 consists of 15 residues. The CDR3 here is CASSLGAGALDGYTF. The DNA for the CDR3 is TGCGCCAGCAGCTTGGGGGCAGGGGCCCTGGATGGCTACACCTTC.